This TCR beta chain was profiled in a study of shared clonotypes between healthy human individuals. The study's findings and limits: Donors were few, which limited the genetic and exposure-history diversity represented. In general, naive subsets displayed greater estimated richness than memory subsets did.

Per germline, CDR1 MNHEY and CDR2 SVGAGI. V lost 6 bases and J lost 2, with 14 bases in between. This CDR3 is built from 15 residues. Splitting of each subset's genomic DNA was done evenly across several immunoSEQ plates. Original methodology: Junction-only immunoSEQ sequences carried no quality scores, so filtering differed. Method: immunoSEQ multiplex PCR; TCRdb's copy keeps in-frame clones and lacks some. V and J calls and clone size are given by that table; D and trimming were obtained from the DNA. This sample has about 2.3 million clones, with about 90% found just once. To note about this clone: Its specificity is not known.

Sequenced: naive CD4+ T cells from PBMCs. Indicated subset: CD45RA+ positively selected. This TCR derives from a man between 18 and 29 years old in good health. Some clones in this sample may be carry-over from other donors' samples. The chain links TRBV6-5 to TRBJ2-1; D may be TRBD1 or TRBD2 (5 bases each). In DNA form, the CDR3 reads TGTGCCAGCAGCCCTCTGGGACCAGCCTACAATGAGCAGTTCTTC. It is translated as CASSPLGPAYNEQFF.